This passage covers 32 T cell receptor beta chains from one sample sequenced in a study of CD8+CD57+ T cells in acquired aplastic anemia. CDR3 and TCR beta VDJ profiling relied on a genomic DNA template. TCRdb recomputed calls from the reads with MiXCR, one row per CDR3 protein. The sample has about 190,000 distinct CDR3 sequences, around 50% seen once. Sequenced sample: sorted CD4+, CD8+, or CD8+CD57+ T cells (not recorded which) from PBMCs. The receptor source for this set is a human donor in good health, serving as a control.

The CDR3 DNA sequence: TGTGCCAGCCGATTGAGGGACAGGCCGCAGAACACTGAAGCTTTCTTT. This translates into CASRLRDRPQNTEAFF. The J gene is TRBJ1-1, the V gene TRBV2; 8 nucleotides line up with TRBD1. In germline, CDR1 is SNHLY, CDR2 FYNNEI. CDR3 length: 16 amino acids. V dropped 8 bases and J dropped 1; count of bases not matched to a gene: 12.

This clonotype appeared many times. The chain combines TRBV15 with TRBJ1-5; TRBD1 might be the D (5 bases). CDR1 and CDR2 from the germline V gene are LNHNV and YYDKDF (reference sequence). This CDR3 has 13 amino acids. The V end was cut by 3 bases, the J end by 9 bases, with 12 bases between. The CDR3 sequence: CATSRGGGRPQHF. DNA for the CDR3: TGTGCCACCAGCAGGGGGGGGGGTCGGCCCCAGCATTTT.

The genes are TRBV7-8 and TRBJ1-2, with TRBD1 matching 8 bases. V lost 0 bases and J lost 6; bases outside the gene matches: 6. This CDR3 contains 15 residues. Germline V gene lookup returns CDR1 SGHVS and CDR2 FQNEAQ. The DNA of the CDR3 is TGTGCCAGCAGCTTAGCGCGACAGGGGACGAATGGCTACACCTTC. It codes for CASSLARQGTNGYTF.

CDR3 residues: CSGQNYGYTF. The CDR3 coding sequence is TGCAGTGGACAGAACTATGGCTACACCTTC. The rearrangement joins TRBV29-1 to TRBJ1-2; possibly TRBD1 for D (6 bases). The V gene's germline CDR1 is SQVTM and CDR2 ANQGSEA. There are 10 residues in the CDR3. Combining the CDR3 with reference TRBV29-1 and TRBJ1-2 gives the whole variable domain SAVISQKPSRDICQRGTSLTIQCQVDSQVTMMFWYRQQPGQSLTLIATANQGSEATYESGFVIDKFPISRPNLTFSTLTVSNMSPEDSSIYLCSGQNYGYTFGSGTRLTVV.

This clonotype was seen at least ten times. The chain uses TRBV28 and TRBJ2-7; 9 bases are shared with TRBD1. Germline V lookup: CDR1 MDHEN, CDR2 SYDVKM. The ends lost 6 bases at V and 4 bases at J; junction bases unmatched: 7. The CDR3 is 14 amino acids. CDR3 in amino acids: CASRQGAFQYEQYF. DNA for the CDR3: TGTGCCAGCAGACAGGGGGCTTTTCAGTACGAGCAGTACTTC. The full variable domain, rest sourced from reference TRBV28 and TRBJ2-7, is DVKVTQSSRYLVKRTGEKVFLECVQDMDHENMFWYRQDPGLGLRLIYFSYDVKMKEKGDIPEGYSVSREKKERFSLILESASTNQTSMYLCASRQGAFQYEQYFGPGTRLTVT.

Remarks on this clonotype: Germline and junction disagree at one end, which may indicate a read error. Here the CDR3 reads CASSLGTENPYEQYF. CDR3 nucleotide sequence: TGTGCTAGCAGCCTTGGGACAGAAAATCCCTACGAGCAGTACTTC. The chain recombines TRBV7-7 with TRBJ2-7; 7 nucleotides align to TRBD1. The CDR3 sequence is 15 residues long. Germline V gives CDR1 SSHAT, CDR2 FNYEAQ (reference sequence).

The rearrangement links TRBV10-1 to TRBJ1-1; D might be TRBD1 (5 bases). The CDR3 spans 14 residues. Trimming cost V 3 bases and J 1 base, with 9 bases left between them. Per the germline V gene, CDR1 is WNHNN and CDR2 is SYGVQD (reference sequence). CDR3 sequence reads: CASSDSGGNTEAFF. The CDR3 DNA sequence: TGCGCCAGCAGTGATTCGGGGGGGAACACTGAAGCTTTCTTT.

Concerning this clonotype: A read error is possible here, since a much larger clone lies one base away. This chain uses TRBV12-3 or TRBV12-4 with TRBJ2-2; 13 nucleotides line up with TRBD2. There are 16 residues in the CDR3. CDR3 nucleotides: TGTGCCAGCCCCATGGGACTAGCGGGGCGCACCGGGGGGCTGTTTTTT. Translation gives CASPMGLAGRTGGLFF.

This clonotype was detected a few times. V is TRBV20-1 and J is TRBJ1-5; D not certain. With 2 bases removed from V and 5 bases from J, the gap between germline ends came to 10 bases. Germline CDR1 is DFQATT and CDR2 is SNEGSKA (reference sequence). The CDR3 contains 13 residues. The CDR3 DNA is TGCAGTGCTAGAAAATCGTGGGATCAGCCCCAGCATTTT. Amino acids: CSARKSWDQPQHF.

This sequence joins TRBV7-9 and TRBJ1-2; D is uncertain. V shed 4 bases and J shed 2 bases, with 5 bases lying between them. CDR1 and CDR2 from the germline V gene are SEHNR and FQNEAQ (reference sequence). The CDR3 consists of 12 residues. CDR3 bases: TGTGCCAGCAGCTCAGTGAACTATGGCTACACCTTC. It specifies CASSSVNYGYTF. Complete variable domain (other parts from reference TRBV7-9 and TRBJ1-2): DTGVSQNPRHKITKRGQNVTFRCDPISEHNRLYWYRQTLGQGPEFLTYFQNEAQLEKSRLLSDRFSAERPKGSFSTLEIQRTEQGDSAMYLCASSSVNYGYTFGSGTRLTVV.

V gene TRBV7-2 combines with J gene TRBJ2-1; TRBD1 matches 8 bases. The V and J ends lost 5 bases and 5 bases, in that order; junction bases with no gene match: 5. Per the germline V gene, CDR1 is SGHTA and CDR2 is FQGNSA. The CDR3 is 14 amino acids. The CDR3, as DNA: TGTGCCAGCAGCGACCTGACAGGGGACAATGAGCAGTTCTTC. Amino acid sequence: CASSDLTGDNEQFF.

Here the CDR3 reads CAISPIASSRQGANNSPLHF. CDR3 nucleotides: TGTGCCATCAGTCCCATTGCCAGCAGTCGACAGGGGGCGAATAATTCACCCCTCCACTTT. The chain joins TRBV10-3 to TRBJ1-6; 10 bases map to TRBD1. The CDR3 extends over 20 amino acids. CDR1 and CDR2 from the germline V gene are ENHRY and SYGVKD. The trim removed 5 bases at V and 5 bases at J, leaving 18 bases unmatched.

This clonotype is a singleton in its sample. This chain connects TRBV29-1 to TRBJ1-2; 9 nucleotides align to TRBD1. CDR3 size: 15 residues. Germline V gene lookup returns CDR1 SQVTM and CDR2 ANQGSEA. J gave up 4 bases and V 0 bases, and 6 bases lay outside the gene matches. The CDR3 loop reads CSVEDRGQGSYGYTF. CDR3 nucleotide sequence: TGCAGCGTTGAAGATCGTGGACAGGGGAGCTATGGCTACACCTTC. The complete variable domain, with remaining parts taken from reference TRBV29-1 and TRBJ1-2, reads SAVISQKPSRDICQRGTSLTIQCQVDSQVTMMFWYRQQPGQSLTLIATANQGSEATYESGFVIDKFPISRPNLTFSTLTVSNMSPEDSSIYLCSVEDRGQGSYGYTFGSGTRLTVV.

The chain recombines TRBV10-3 with TRBJ2-6; 9 nucleotides match TRBD1. With 6 bases clipped from V and 2 bases from J, the junction kept 8 bases outside the gene matches. The CDR3 runs 17 residues. Germline V gene sequence: CDR1 ENHRY, CDR2 SYGVKD. DNA for the CDR3: TGTGCCATCAGAGCCGGACAGGGGCTCGCTGGGGCCAACGTCCTGACTTTC. Translation: CAIRAGQGLAGANVLTF.

The chain is built from TRBV19 and TRBJ2-5; a weak D match, TRBD2 (5 bases). The germline V and J ends were trimmed by 5 bases and 5 bases, with 12 bases remaining between them. Germline V gives CDR1 LNHDA, CDR2 SQIVND (reference sequence). The CDR3 runs 13 residues. The CDR3 sequence: CASSGKRSETQYF. CDR3 DNA: TGTGCCAGTAGTGGAAAGCGGTCGGAGACCCAGTACTTC.

This clonotype has only one observation. The chain combines TRBV20-1 with TRBJ1-2, with 10 bases that match TRBD1. V was clipped by 5 bases and J by 1 base; unmatched bases: 4. Germline V CDR1 and CDR2: DFQATT, SNEGSKA (reference sequence). This CDR3 is 14 amino acids long. The CDR3 here is CSARRTGGNYGYTF. The CDR3 region has the DNA TGCAGTGCTCGAAGGACAGGGGGTAACTATGGCTACACCTTC.

J is TRBJ2-5 and V is TRBV9, with 7 bases lining up with TRBD2. The germline V gene has CDR1 SGDLS and CDR2 YYNGEE. The ends lost 4 bases at V and 5 bases at J; junction bases unmatched: 11. The CDR3 loop spans 15 amino acids. CDR3 bases: TGTGCCAGCAGCTTGCAGCGGGGTGGCAGGGAGACCCAGTACTTC. Protein sequence: CASSLQRGGRETQYF.

The chain has TRBV9 and TRBJ1-2; the D is unclear. Germline CDR1 is SGDLS and CDR2 is YYNGEE. This CDR3 has 22 residues. V gave up 4 bases and J gave up 7 bases, with 41 bases separating them. CDR3 coding DNA: TGTGCCAGCAGCCAAGATTCGGAGCGTAACCTCCCCGGAGTAGGTCTCATAGCTGGCTACACCTTC. It yields the protein CASSQDSERNLPGVGLIAGYTF. Full variable domain (rest looked up from reference TRBV9 and TRBJ1-2): DSGVTQTPKHLITATGQRVTLRCSPRSGDLSVYWYQQSLDQGLQFLIQYYNGEERAKGNILERFSAQQFPDLHSELNLSSLELGDSALYFCASSQDSERNLPGVGLIAGYTFGSGTRLTVV.

This clonotype was recorded at least ten times. The chain uses TRBV5-8 and TRBJ2-7; 7 bases are shared with TRBD1. CDR1 and CDR2 (germline): SGHTS, YDEGEE. The CDR3 covers 15 residues. V trimming: 0 bases; J trimming: 3 bases; junction bases outside the gene matches: 6. CDR3 nucleotides: TGTGCCAGCAGCTTGGCGGGGACAGTCAGCTACGAGCAGTACTTC. Protein sequence: CASSLAGTVSYEQYF.

This clonotype has just a few counts. A much larger clone differs by one base, so this may be a read error. This chain uses TRBV4-3 with TRBJ1-5, with D maybe TRBD1 (5 bases). The V gene's germline CDR1 is LGHNA and CDR2 YSLEER. This CDR3 is 15 amino acids long. Here the CDR3 DNA reads TGCGCCAGCGGCCAAGGGGCTGTAAGCAATCAGCCCCAGCATTTT. As protein: CASGQGAVSNQPQHF.

There are many counts of this clonotype. The V gene is TRBV29-1, the J gene TRBJ1-2; maybe TRBD1 (6 bases). V gave up 6 bases and J gave up 6 bases, with 17 bases separating them. This CDR3 region has 13 residues. Germline CDR1 reads SQVTM; CDR2 reads ANQGSEA. CDR3 coding DNA: TGCAGCGTGAGGGGGGGACAAGTGGATGGCTACACCTTC. It codes for CSVRGGQVDGYTF.

A word on this clonotype: A junction end diverges from the germline sequence, so it may reflect a read error. V usage is TRBV5-1 and J usage is TRBJ1-1, with 11 nucleotides matching TRBD1. This CDR3 comprises 17 residues. Germline CDR1 reads SGHRS; CDR2 reads YFSETQ. The CDR3 is CASSYWTGGDGNTEAFF. CDR3 in DNA: TGTGCCAGCAGCTACTGGACAGGGGGCGACGGGAACACTGAAGCTTTCTTT.

This clonotype was picked up many times. V usage is TRBV4-1 and J usage is TRBJ2-3; 8 positions match TRBD1. CDR1 is MGHRA, CDR2 YSYEKL, per germline. V shed 1 base, J shed 2 bases, and the junction held 5 bases outside the gene matches. The CDR3 length is 16 residues. In DNA form, the CDR3 reads TGCGCCAGCAGCCAAGTAGGGACAGGAGTCACAGATACGCAGTATTTT. This sequence encodes CASSQVGTGVTDTQYF.

This clonotype was seen ten or more times. The chain combines TRBV7-8 with TRBJ2-7; 10 nucleotides line up with TRBD2. The germline V gene has CDR1 SGHVS and CDR2 FQNEAQ. Unmatched junction bases numbered 18, after V lost 2 bases and J lost 5 bases. This CDR3 is built from 19 residues. The CDR3: CASSLLGASGGSWGNEQYF. The CDR3 DNA is TGTGCCAGCAGCTTACTGGGGGCTAGCGGGGGCTCGTGGGGGAACGAGCAGTACTTC.

The chain combines TRBV5-8 with TRBJ2-2, with 10 bases identical to TRBD2. CDR1 is SGHTS and CDR2 is YDEGEE in the germline V gene. J lost 4 bases, V lost 0 bases, and 6 bases had no gene match. This CDR3 comprises 17 residues. The CDR3 region is CASSLVLAGSVTGELFF. The DNA of the CDR3 is TGTGCCAGCAGCTTGGTACTAGCGGGATCAGTCACCGGGGAGCTGTTTTTT.

Notes on this clonotype: One junction end does not reproduce the germline sequence, and a read error may be involved. The chain's CDR3 is CASSHKLYTEASF. The DNA of the CDR3 is TGTGCCAGTAGTCACAAACTATACACTGAAGCTTCCTTT. The chain recombines TRBV19 with TRBJ1-1, with unresolved D. The CDR3 consists of 13 residues. Per the germline V gene, CDR1 is LNHDA and CDR2 is SQIVND (reference sequence). Supplemented by reference TRBV19 and TRBJ1-1, the full variable domain reads DGGITQSPKYLFRKEGQNVTLSCEQNLNHDAMYWYRQDPGQGLRLIYYSQIVNDFQKGDIAEGYSVSREKKESFPLTVTSAQKNPTAFYLCASSHKLYTEASFGQGTRLTVV.

The table lists this clonotype with a few counts. This rearrangement joins TRBV24-1 to TRBJ2-7; the D gene is possibly TRBD2 (6 bases). V was clipped by 4 bases and J by 6 bases, with 15 bases between them. The CDR3 is 14 amino acids. The germline V gene encodes CDR1 KGHDR and CDR2 SFDVKD. CDR3 residues: CATSESRDVGEQYF. CDR3 DNA: TGTGCCACCAGTGAATCGCGGGACGTCGGCGAGCAGTACTTC.

This chain connects TRBV28 to TRBJ1-4, with D maybe TRBD1 (6 bases). Germline V gene data show CDR1 as MDHEN and CDR2 as SYDVKM. The V end lost 5 bases, the J end lost 3 bases, and 10 bases lay between the germline ends. The CDR3 has 14 residues. CDR3 sequence reads: CASSKTGANEKLFF. In DNA, the CDR3 is TGTGCCAGCAGTAAGACAGGCGCTAATGAAAAACTGTTTTTT.

This clonotype was recorded at least ten times. This chain uses TRBV6-2 or TRBV6-3 with TRBJ2-7; D call uncertain. Germline V lookup: CDR1 MNHEY, CDR2 SVGEGT. CDR3 size: 10 residues. The V and J ends lost 8 bases and 6 bases respectively, with 8 bases between them. The CDR3 loop is CASGRAEQYF. The CDR3 coding sequence is TGTGCCAGCGGTAGGGCCGAGCAGTACTTC.

V is TRBV10-3 and J is TRBJ1-5; 7 nucleotides line up with TRBD1. The trim removed 10 bases at V and 6 bases at J, leaving 6 bases unmatched. In germline, CDR1 is ENHRY, CDR2 SYGVKD. CDR3 length equals 12 residues. CDR3 residues: CASHTGAQPQHF. CDR3 DNA: TGTGCCAGTCATACAGGGGCTCAGCCCCAGCATTTT.

V gene TRBV7-2 combines with J gene TRBJ1-1; 8 nucleotides agree with TRBD1. Germline CDR1 SGHTA, CDR2 FQGNSA. The V segment lost 5 bases and the J segment 0 bases; nucleotides outside the gene matches: 2. The CDR3 runs 14 residues. The CDR3 DNA sequence: TGTGCCAGCAGCCCACAGGGGGTGAACACTGAAGCTTTCTTT. Translation gives CASSPQGVNTEAFF.

This clonotype has a single count. The chain has TRBV10-1 and TRBJ2-1; 13 positions agree with TRBD2. There are 16 residues in the CDR3. The germline V gene encodes CDR1 WNHNN and CDR2 SYGVQD (reference sequence). V was pared by 7 bases and J by 7 bases, with 10 bases of the junction left unmatched. CDR3 residues: CASTKRALAGGNEQFF. The DNA for the CDR3 is TGCGCCAGCACTAAACGGGCACTAGCGGGGGGGAATGAGCAGTTCTTC.